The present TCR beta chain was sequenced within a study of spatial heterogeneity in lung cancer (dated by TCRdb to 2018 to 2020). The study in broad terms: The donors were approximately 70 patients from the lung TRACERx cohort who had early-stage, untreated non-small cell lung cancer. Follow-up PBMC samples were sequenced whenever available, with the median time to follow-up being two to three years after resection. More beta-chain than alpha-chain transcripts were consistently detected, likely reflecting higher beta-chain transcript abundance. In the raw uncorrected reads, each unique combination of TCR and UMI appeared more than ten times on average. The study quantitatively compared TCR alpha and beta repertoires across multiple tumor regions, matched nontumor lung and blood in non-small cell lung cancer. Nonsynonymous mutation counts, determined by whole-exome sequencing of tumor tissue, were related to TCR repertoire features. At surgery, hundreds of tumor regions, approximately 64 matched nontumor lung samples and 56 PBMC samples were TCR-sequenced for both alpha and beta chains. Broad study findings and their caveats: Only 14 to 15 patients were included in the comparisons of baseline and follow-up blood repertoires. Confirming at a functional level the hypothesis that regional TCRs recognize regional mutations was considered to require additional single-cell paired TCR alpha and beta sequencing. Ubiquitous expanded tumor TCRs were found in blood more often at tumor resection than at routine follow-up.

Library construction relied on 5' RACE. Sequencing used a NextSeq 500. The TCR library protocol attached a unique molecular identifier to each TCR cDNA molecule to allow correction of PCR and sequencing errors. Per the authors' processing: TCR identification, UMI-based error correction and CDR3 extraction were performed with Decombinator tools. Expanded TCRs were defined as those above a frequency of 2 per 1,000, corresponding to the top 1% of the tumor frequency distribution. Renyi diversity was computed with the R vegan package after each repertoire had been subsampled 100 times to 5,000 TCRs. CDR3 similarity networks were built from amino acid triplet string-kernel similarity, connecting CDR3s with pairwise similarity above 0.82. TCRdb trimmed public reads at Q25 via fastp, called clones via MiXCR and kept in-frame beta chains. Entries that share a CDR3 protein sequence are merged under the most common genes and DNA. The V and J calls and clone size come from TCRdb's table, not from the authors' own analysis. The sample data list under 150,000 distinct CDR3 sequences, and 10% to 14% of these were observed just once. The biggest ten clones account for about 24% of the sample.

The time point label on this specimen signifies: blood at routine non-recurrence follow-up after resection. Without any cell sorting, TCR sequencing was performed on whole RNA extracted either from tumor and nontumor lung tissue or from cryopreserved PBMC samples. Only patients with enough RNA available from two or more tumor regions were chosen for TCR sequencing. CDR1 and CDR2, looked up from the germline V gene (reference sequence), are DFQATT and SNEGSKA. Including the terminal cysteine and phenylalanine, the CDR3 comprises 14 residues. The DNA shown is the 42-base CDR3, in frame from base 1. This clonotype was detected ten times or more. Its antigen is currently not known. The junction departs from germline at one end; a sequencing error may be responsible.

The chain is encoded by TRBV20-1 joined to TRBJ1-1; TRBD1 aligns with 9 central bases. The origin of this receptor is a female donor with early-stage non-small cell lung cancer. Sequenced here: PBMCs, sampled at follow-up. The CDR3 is CSARDRGRRTEAFF. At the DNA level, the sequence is TGCAGTGCGAGAGACAGGGGGAGGAGAACTGAAGCTTTCTTT.